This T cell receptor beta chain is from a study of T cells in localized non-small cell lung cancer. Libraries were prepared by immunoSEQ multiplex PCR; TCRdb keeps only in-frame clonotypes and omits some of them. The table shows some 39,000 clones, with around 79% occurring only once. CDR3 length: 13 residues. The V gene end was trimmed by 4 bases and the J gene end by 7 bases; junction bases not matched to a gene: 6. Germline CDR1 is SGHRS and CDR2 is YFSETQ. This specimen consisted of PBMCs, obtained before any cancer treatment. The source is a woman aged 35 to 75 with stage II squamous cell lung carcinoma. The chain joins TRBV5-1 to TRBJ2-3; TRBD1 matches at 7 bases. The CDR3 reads CASSDRVGNTQYF. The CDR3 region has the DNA TGCGCCAGCAGCGACAGGGTTGGAAATACGCAGTATTTT.